This TCR beta chain was sequenced during a study of identical twins. CDR3 size: 15 residues. The V and J ends lost 2 bases and 4 bases respectively, with 15 bases between them. The germline CDR1 and CDR2 sequences are MNHEY and SVGEGT. Each CDR3 protein gets one entry after TCRdb re-called the 5' RACE reads with MiXCR. The table lists 500,000 to 550,000 distinct CDR3 sequences, roughly a fifth of them singletons, with about 0.91% in the top ten. The table lists this clonotype with a few counts. These data were also filed under a second study, of T cells expressing NK-cell markers. This second study notes: Questions lingered over whether expanded NKG2C+ T cell clones were HCMV-specific.

Material: CD4+ T cells sorted from blood. The chain combines TRBV6-2 or TRBV6-3 with TRBJ2-7; D might be TRBD2 (6 bases). The receptor was isolated from a woman aged 18-35 years in good health. The CDR3 DNA reads TGTGCCAGCAGTTACGAACGGGGGAAACTATACGAGCAGTACTTC. Protein product: CASSYERGKLYEQYF.